This T cell receptor (beta chain) is drawn from a study of T cell repertoires in aging, cancer and after chemotherapy. The study, taken as a whole, reports: Compared with age-matched healthy donors, untreated hematological or solid cancer patients showed higher blood TCR clonality.

Peripheral blood genomic DNA, not sorted cells or RNA, was the template. Germline-derived CDR1 and CDR2 are SEHNR and FQNEAQ (reference sequence). The CDR3 totals 12 residues. V was cut by 10 bases and J by 7 bases, with 13 bases left in between. A mixed TRB-A/B primer pool amplified rearranged TRB by multiplex touch-down PCR. TCRdb itself ran the multiplex PCR reads through MiXCR, one entry per CDR3 protein. In the table there are about 420 distinct CDR3 sequences, around a sixth of which are singletons. This clonotype is classed as medium-sized. Its cognate antigen is unknown. This receptor was taken from a human donor with a solid tumor. This sequence joins TRBV7-9 and TRBJ1-4; D remains unclear. The sequencing input was blood. CDR3 sequence: CATRRGGEKLFF. CDR3 bases: TGTGCCACCAGGCGCGGTGGTGAAAAACTGTTTTTT.